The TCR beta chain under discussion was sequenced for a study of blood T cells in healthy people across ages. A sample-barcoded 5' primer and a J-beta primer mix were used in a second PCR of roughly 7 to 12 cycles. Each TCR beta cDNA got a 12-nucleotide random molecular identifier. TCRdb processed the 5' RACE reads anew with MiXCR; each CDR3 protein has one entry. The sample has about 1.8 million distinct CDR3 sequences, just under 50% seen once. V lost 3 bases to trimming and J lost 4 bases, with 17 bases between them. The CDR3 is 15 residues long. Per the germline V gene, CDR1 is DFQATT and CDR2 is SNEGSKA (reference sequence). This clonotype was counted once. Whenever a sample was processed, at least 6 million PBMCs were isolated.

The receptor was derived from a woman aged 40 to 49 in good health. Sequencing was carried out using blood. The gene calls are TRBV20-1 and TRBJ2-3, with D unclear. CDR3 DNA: TGCAGTGCTAGTGCAGTGAAGCCATCGTCAGATACGCAGTATTTT. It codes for CSASAVKPSSDTQYF.